Presented here are 19 T cell receptor beta chains from one specimen sequenced in a study of blood T cell repertoires in COVID-19. Profiling relied on immunoSEQ multiplex PCR, and the TCRdb table lists in-frame clones only, not all of them. The data hold roughly 150,000 clones, with roughly 77% observed a single time. The source material was peripheral blood. Receptors originate from a man in his 60s with acute or convalescent COVID-19.

V gene TRBV6-4 combines with J gene TRBJ2-3; 8 bases are a match to TRBD1. The CDR3 is made up of 15 amino acids. Germline values: CDR1 MRHNA, CDR2 SNTAGT. The J segment lost 1 base and the V segment lost 5 bases, leaving 5 bases of the junction unmatched. The CDR3 nucleotides are TGTGCCAGCAGTTCAGGGGGCTTTGGCACAGATACGCAGTATTTT. Its translation is CASSSGGFGTDTQYF.

This clone has a handful of counts. The same CDR3 can be traced to other DNA sequences in this sample. The gene calls are TRBV12-3 or TRBV12-4 and TRBJ1-2; 7 nucleotides line up with TRBD1. The CDR3 sequence is 13 residues long. V was clipped by 6 bases and J by 0 bases; unmatched bases: 1. CDR3 loop: CASRQGANYGYTF. The CDR3 coding sequence is TGTGCCAGCAGGCAGGGGGCTAACTATGGCTACACCTTC.

This chain links TRBV6-1 with TRBJ2-6, with 9 nucleotides matching TRBD1. V lost 3 bases, J lost 0 bases, and 12 bases stayed unmatched. This CDR3 has 20 amino acids. Germline CDR1 reads MNHNS; CDR2 reads SASEGT. The CDR3 DNA sequence: TGTGCCAGCAGTGACCTCTCCTGGGGACAGGGACCCTCTGGGGCCAACGTCCTGACTTTC. Translated: CASSDLSWGQGPSGANVLTF.

The chain joins TRBV7-8 to TRBJ2-1, with D unclear. The germline CDR1 and CDR2 sequences are SGHVS and FQNEAQ. V lost 8 bases, J lost 0 bases, and 11 bases lay in between. The CDR3 runs to 14 residues. CDR3 region: CASLPTGSYNEQFF. The CDR3 DNA reads as TGTGCCAGCCTGCCGACGGGCTCCTACAATGAGCAGTTCTTC.

The chain links TRBV5-4 to TRBJ2-5; the D gene is possibly TRBD1 (5 bases). Trimming took off 5 bases at V and 7 bases at J, with 12 bases between the two ends. Germline V gene lookup returns CDR1 SGHNT and CDR2 YYREEE (reference sequence). CDR3 length: 12 amino acids. CDR3 protein: CASRTGQGTQYF. The CDR3 DNA sequence: TGTGCCAGCAGAACGGGCCAGGGGACCCAGTACTTC.

The chain carries TRBV5-1 and TRBJ2-3; D unclear. With 2 bases removed from V and 5 bases from J, the gap between germline ends came to 6 bases. From germline, CDR1 is SGHRS and CDR2 YFSETQ. CDR3 size: 12 residues. CDR3 loop: CASSFEEDTQYF. As DNA, the CDR3 is TGCGCCAGCAGCTTCGAGGAAGATACGCAGTATTTT.

The chain has TRBV3-1 (or the pseudogene TRBV3-2) and TRBJ1-2, with TRBD1 as a possible D gene (5 bases). Germline V gene lookup returns CDR1 LGHDT and CDR2 YNNKEL (reference sequence). This CDR3 is 12 amino acids long. Trimming took 2 bases from V and 4 from J, leaving 5 bases between them. The CDR3 sequence: CASSQQGYGYTF. CDR3 sequence (DNA): TGTGCCAGCAGCCAACAGGGCTATGGCTACACCTTC.

The sample holds one count of this clone. Other DNA sequences of this sample code for an identical CDR3. The chain combines TRBV5-1 with TRBJ1-4; D call uncertain. CDR3 size: 16 residues. Between the trimmed V and J ends, which lost 0 bases and 4 bases, there was a span of 13 bases. Germline V gene sequence: CDR1 SGHRS, CDR2 YFSETQ. The CDR3 bases are TGCGCCAGCAGCTTGGGAGTCCCAGGAGGTAATGAAAAACTGTTTTTT. This gives the protein CASSLGVPGGNEKLFF. The full variable domain, rest sourced from reference TRBV5-1 and TRBJ1-4, is KAGVTQTPRYLIKTRGQQVTLSCSPISGHRSVSWYQQTPGQGLQFLFEYFSETQRNKGNFPGRFSGRQFSNSRSEMNVSTLELGDSALYLCASSLGVPGGNEKLFFGSGTQLSVL.

V usage is TRBV7-6 and J usage is TRBJ2-5; 8 bases are a match to TRBD1. CDR3 length: 15 amino acids. The ends lost 5 bases at V and 0 bases at J; junction bases unmatched: 5. Looked up from germline, CDR1 is SGHVS and CDR2 is FNYEAQ. The CDR3 sequence: CASSDRGQNQETQYF. CDR3 nucleotide sequence: TGTGCCAGCAGCGACAGGGGACAGAACCAAGAGACCCAGTACTTC.

Only a few counts were recorded for this clone. The rearrangement uses TRBV24-1 and TRBJ2-2; unclear D gene. The CDR3 is 13 amino acids. Germline V gene sequence: CDR1 KGHDR, CDR2 SFDVKD. V was shortened by 3 bases and J by 4 bases, with 5 bases between the two germline ends. CDR3 sequence reads: CATSDIGTGELFF. CDR3 sequence (DNA): TGTGCCACCAGTGATATCGGCACCGGGGAGCTGTTTTTT.

The V call is TRBV2, the J call TRBJ2-1, with 9 bases identical to TRBD2. After removal of 6 bases from V and 2 bases from J, the junction contained 5 bases not matched to a gene. The CDR3 contains 15 residues. Germline V gene data show CDR1 as SNHLY and CDR2 as FYNNEI. CDR3 sequence (DNA): TGTGCCAGCAGCTGGACTAGCGTAACCTACAATGAGCAGTTCTTC. Translating it yields CASSWTSVTYNEQFF.

The chain carries TRBV6-5 and TRBJ2-2; 11 bases fit TRBD1. Trimming at V came to 6 bases and at J to 7 bases, leaving 4 bases not matched to a gene. Germline V gene sequence: CDR1 MNHEY, CDR2 SVGAGI. The CDR3 runs 14 residues. The CDR3 sequence is CASRDRGRDGELFF. DNA for the CDR3: TGTGCCAGCAGGGACAGGGGGCGCGACGGGGAGCTGTTTTTT.

The chain couples TRBV4-2 to TRBJ2-7, with TRBD2 matching over 7 bases. The V segment lost 4 bases and the J segment 0 bases; nucleotides outside the gene matches: 12. Germline values: CDR1 LGHNA, CDR2 YNFKEQ. This CDR3 has 17 residues. The CDR3 loop reads CASSPGAGAADSYEQYF. Here the CDR3 DNA reads TGTGCCAGCAGCCCCGGGGCGGGAGCGGCTGACTCCTACGAGCAGTACTTC.

The chain joins TRBV6-4 to TRBJ2-5; a weak D match, TRBD1 (6 bases). The germline CDR1 and CDR2 sequences are MRHNA and SNTAGT. The CDR3 is made up of 13 amino acids. Between the trimmed V and J ends, which lost 7 bases and 1 base, there was a span of 10 bases. The CDR3 is CASNGQSQETQYF. CDR3 DNA sequence: TGTGCCAGCAATGGACAGAGCCAAGAGACCCAGTACTTC.

V is TRBV25-1 and J is TRBJ2-3; 7 bases align to TRBD2. Per the germline V gene, CDR1 is MGHDK and CDR2 is SYGVNS. The CDR3 is 15 residues long. Trimming took 1 base from V and 11 from J; bases not matched to a gene: 12. CDR3 loop: CASSELVMGEGRQYF. DNA for the CDR3: TGTGCCAGCAGTGAATTAGTTATGGGGGAGGGGCGGCAGTATTTT.

This chain connects TRBV5-1 to TRBJ2-1; 10 bases agree with TRBD2. The CDR3 covers 15 residues. V gave up 4 bases and J gave up 3 bases; unmatched junction bases: 4. Per the germline V gene, CDR1 is SGHRS and CDR2 is YFSETQ. The CDR3 sequence is CASSAGLAVYNEQFF. CDR3 nucleotide sequence: TGCGCCAGCAGCGCCGGACTAGCGGTCTACAATGAGCAGTTCTTC. The full variable domain, completed using reference TRBV5-1 and TRBJ2-1, is KAGVTQTPRYLIKTRGQQVTLSCSPISGHRSVSWYQQTPGQGLQFLFEYFSETQRNKGNFPGRFSGRQFSNSRSEMNVSTLELGDSALYLCASSAGLAVYNEQFFGPGTRLTVL.

The gene calls are TRBV4-1 and TRBJ2-3; D gene unclear. Per the germline V gene, CDR1 is MGHRA and CDR2 is YSYEKL. This CDR3 comprises 13 residues. Trimming removed 1 base from V and 6 bases from J, with 8 bases in between. The CDR3 DNA is TGCGCCAGCAGCCAAGGTACCGGTGATACGCAGTATTTT. Protein sequence: CASSQGTGDTQYF.

The chain links TRBV23-1 to TRBJ2-7, with D perhaps matching TRBD1 (5 bases). TRBV23-1 is reported as an ORF; its role is uncertain. The CDR3 is made up of 16 amino acids. Trimming took off 4 bases at V and 1 base at J, with 17 bases between the two ends. The CDR3 here is CASSRRQTVLSYEQYF. In DNA, the CDR3 is TGCGCCAGCAGTCGTAGGCAGACAGTTTTGTCCTACGAGCAGTACTTC.

CDR3 DNA: TGTGCCAGCAGTCCGGAGGGCGGAAACACCATATATTTT. Translating it yields CASSPEGGNTIYF. The chain uses TRBV2 and TRBJ1-3; D gene uncertain. The CDR3 is made up of 13 amino acids. The V end was cut by 5 bases, the J end by 4 bases, with 9 bases between. The germline V gene encodes CDR1 SNHLY and CDR2 FYNNEI.